This T cell receptor (beta chain) was identified during a study of Graves' ophthalmopathy and Graves' hyperthyroidism. The TCR beta CDR3 regions underwent amplification from RNA transcripts. Second-round multiplex PCR came after a first-round RT-PCR that employed HTBI primers. MiXCR was run by TCRdb on the multiplex PCR reads, yielding one entry per CDR3 protein. The sample yields over a million distinct CDR3 sequences, less than 45% seen once. Excluded were patients with other autoimmune diseases, uncontrolled infections, pregnancy or lactation. In this sample, this clonotype turned up a few times. The V gene end was trimmed by 2 bases and the J gene end by 4 bases; junction bases not matched to a gene: 8. The CDR3 consists of 17 residues.

The TCR was taken from an adult man with Graves' hyperthyroidism. Specimen: peripheral blood or thyroid tissue (not recorded which). V and J are TRBV12-3 or TRBV12-4 and TRBJ2-2; 9 bases line up with TRBD2. The CDR3 bases are TGTGCCAGCAGTTTAAGTGGTAGCGGGAGTTTCACCGGGGAGCTGTTTTTT. This codes for CASSLSGSGSFTGELFF.